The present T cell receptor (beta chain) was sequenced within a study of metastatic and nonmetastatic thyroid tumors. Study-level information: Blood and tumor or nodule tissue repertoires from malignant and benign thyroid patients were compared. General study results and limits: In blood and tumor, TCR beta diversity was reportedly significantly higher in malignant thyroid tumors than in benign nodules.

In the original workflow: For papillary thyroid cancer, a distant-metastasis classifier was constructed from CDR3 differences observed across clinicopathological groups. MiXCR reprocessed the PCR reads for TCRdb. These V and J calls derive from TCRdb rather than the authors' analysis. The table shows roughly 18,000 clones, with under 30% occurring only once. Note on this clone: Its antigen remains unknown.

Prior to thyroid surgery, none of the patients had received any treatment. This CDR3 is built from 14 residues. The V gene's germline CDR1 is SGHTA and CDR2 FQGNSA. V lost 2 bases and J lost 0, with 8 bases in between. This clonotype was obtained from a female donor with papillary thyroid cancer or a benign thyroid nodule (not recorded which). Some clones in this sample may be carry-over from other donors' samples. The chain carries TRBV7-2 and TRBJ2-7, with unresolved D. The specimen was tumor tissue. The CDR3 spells CASSLTDVSYEQYF. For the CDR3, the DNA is TGTGCCAGCAGCTTAACAGACGTCTCCTACGAGCAGTACTTC.